This TCR beta chain derives from a study of T cells in Graves' hyperthyroidism and ophthalmopathy. TCR beta CDR3 regions were amplified from RNA transcripts. Carried out on the TCR CDR3, a first-round RT-PCR used the HTBI primer set. TCRdb used MiXCR to reprocess the multiplex PCR reads, holding one entry per CDR3 protein. The sample contains under 300,000 distinct CDR3 sequences, approximately 14% of which appear only once. This clonotype occurred many times. V lost 4 bases, J lost 10 bases, and 8 bases stayed unmatched. Germline V gives CDR1 KGHSH, CDR2 LQKENI. This CDR3 contains 13 residues. Sequencing was done on a sample of blood. V and J are TRBV18 and TRBJ1-1; 8 nucleotides match TRBD1. This TCR came from a woman in her forties with Graves' hyperthyroidism that later progressed to Graves' ophthalmopathy. The chain's CDR3 is CASSLSDRGTAFF. CDR3 DNA: TGTGCCAGCTCACTCTCTGACAGGGGAACAGCTTTCTTT.